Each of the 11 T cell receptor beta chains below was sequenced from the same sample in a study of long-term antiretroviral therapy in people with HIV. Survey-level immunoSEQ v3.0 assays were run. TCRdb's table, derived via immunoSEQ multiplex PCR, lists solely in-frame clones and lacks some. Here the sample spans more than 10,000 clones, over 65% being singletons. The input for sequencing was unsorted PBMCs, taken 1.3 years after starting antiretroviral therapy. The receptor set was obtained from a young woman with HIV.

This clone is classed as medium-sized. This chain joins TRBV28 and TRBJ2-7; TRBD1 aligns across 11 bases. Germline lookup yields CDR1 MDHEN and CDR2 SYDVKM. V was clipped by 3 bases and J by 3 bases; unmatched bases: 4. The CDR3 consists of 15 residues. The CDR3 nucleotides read TGTGCCAGCAGTTTTAGGGACAGGGGGGGCTACGAGCAGTACTTC. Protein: CASSFRDRGGYEQYF.

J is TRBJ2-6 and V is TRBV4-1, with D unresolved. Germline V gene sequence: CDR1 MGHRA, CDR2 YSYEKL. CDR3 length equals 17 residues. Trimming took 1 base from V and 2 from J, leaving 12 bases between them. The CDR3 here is CASSQGWVETGANVLTF. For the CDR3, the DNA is TGCGCCAGCAGCCAAGGATGGGTCGAAACTGGGGCCAACGTCCTGACTTTC.

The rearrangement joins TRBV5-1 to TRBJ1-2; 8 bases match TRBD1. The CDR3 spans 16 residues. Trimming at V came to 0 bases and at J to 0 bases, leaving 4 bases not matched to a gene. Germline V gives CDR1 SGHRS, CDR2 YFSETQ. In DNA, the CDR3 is TGCGCCAGCAGCTTGGGGACAGGGTTCCCTAACTATGGCTACACCTTC. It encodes CASSLGTGFPNYGYTF.

CDR3 loop: CASSLGSNTEAFF. CDR3 DNA sequence: TGTGCCAGCAGCTTGGGATCAAACACTGAAGCTTTCTTT. This chain links TRBV11-2 with TRBJ1-1; D is ambiguous. Germline lookup yields CDR1 SGHAT and CDR2 FQNNGV. The CDR3 loop spans 13 amino acids. V was trimmed by 3 bases and J by 2 bases, leaving 7 bases between them.

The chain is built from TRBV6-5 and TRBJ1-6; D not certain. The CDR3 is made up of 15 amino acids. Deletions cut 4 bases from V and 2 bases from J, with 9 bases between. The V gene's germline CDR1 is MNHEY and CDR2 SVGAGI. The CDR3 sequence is CASSLGNPYNSPLHF. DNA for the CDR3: TGTGCCAGCAGTTTAGGGAATCCCTATAATTCACCCCTCCACTTT.

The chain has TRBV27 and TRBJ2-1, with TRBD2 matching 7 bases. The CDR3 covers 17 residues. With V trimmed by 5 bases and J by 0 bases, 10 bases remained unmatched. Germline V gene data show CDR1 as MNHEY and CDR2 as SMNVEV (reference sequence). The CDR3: CASSPRDYQPSYNEQFF. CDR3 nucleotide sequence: TGTGCCAGCAGTCCCCGGGACTACCAGCCCTCCTACAATGAGCAGTTCTTC.

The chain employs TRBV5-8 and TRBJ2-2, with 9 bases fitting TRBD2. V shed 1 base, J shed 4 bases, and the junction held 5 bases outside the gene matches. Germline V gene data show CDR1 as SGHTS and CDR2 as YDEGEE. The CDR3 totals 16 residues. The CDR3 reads CASSLYRGGATGELFF. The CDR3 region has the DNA TGTGCCAGCAGCTTGTATCGCGGGGGGGCCACCGGGGAGCTGTTTTTT.

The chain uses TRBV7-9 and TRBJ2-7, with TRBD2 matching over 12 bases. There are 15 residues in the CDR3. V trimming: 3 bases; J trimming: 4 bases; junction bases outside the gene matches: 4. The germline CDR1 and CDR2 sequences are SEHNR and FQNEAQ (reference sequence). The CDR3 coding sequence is TGTGCCAGCAGCTTCCTAGCGGGAGGGGTGTACGAGCAGTACTTC. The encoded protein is CASSFLAGGVYEQYF.

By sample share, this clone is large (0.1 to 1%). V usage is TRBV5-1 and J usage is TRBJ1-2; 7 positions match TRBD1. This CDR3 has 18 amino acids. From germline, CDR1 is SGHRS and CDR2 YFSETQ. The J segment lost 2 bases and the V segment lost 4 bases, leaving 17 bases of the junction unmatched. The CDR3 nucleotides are TGCGCCAGCAGCCCCCAAGACAGGGACCCCCGATTCAACTATGGCTACACCTTC. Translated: CASSPQDRDPRFNYGYTF.

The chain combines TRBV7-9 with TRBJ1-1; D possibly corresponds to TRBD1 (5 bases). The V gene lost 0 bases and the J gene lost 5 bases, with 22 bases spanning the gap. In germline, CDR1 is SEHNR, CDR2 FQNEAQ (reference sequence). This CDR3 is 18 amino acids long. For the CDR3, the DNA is TGTGCCAGCAGCTTAGCGCCACTTGGGGGGGATGGGAGGACTGAAGCTTTCTTT. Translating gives CASSLAPLGGDGRTEAFF.

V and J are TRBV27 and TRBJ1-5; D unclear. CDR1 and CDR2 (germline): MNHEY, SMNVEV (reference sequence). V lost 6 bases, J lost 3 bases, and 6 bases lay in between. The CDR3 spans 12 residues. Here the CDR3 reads CASSPNNQPQHF. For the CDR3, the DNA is TGTGCCAGCAGCCCCAACAATCAGCCCCAGCATTTT.